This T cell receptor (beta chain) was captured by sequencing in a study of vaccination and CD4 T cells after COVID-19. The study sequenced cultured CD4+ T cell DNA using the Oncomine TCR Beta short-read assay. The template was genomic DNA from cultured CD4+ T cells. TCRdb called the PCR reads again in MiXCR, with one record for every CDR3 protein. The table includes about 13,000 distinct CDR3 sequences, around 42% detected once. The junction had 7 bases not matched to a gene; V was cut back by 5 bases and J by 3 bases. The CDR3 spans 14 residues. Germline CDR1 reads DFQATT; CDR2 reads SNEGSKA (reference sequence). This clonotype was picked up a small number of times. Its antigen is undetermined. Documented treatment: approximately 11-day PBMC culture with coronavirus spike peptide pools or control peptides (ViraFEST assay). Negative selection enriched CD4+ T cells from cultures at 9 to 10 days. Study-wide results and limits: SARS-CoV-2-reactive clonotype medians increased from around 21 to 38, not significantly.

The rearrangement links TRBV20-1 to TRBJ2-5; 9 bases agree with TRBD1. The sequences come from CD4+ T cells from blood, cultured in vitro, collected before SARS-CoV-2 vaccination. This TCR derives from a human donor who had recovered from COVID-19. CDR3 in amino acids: CSARGQGSKETQYF. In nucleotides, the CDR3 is TGCAGTGCTCGCGGACAGGGGAGTAAAGAGACCCAGTACTTC.